Presented here are 28 T cell receptor beta chains from one specimen sequenced in a study of beta chain features in type 1 diabetes. Expressed TCRB transcripts were sequenced, since all the RNA that had been isolated was reverse transcribed. Assay used: immunoSEQ multiplex PCR; TCRdb lists only in-frame clones, some missing. The profile shows 450,000 or so clones, 11% of them singletons. Sample: naive CD4+ T cells from blood. Every receptor here comes from a woman aged 18-29 years in good health.

This clone has ten or more counts. This chain links TRBV14 with TRBJ2-1, with D uncertain. The germline gives CDR1 SGHDN, CDR2 FVKESK. This CDR3 region has 15 residues. Trimming removed 4 bases at V and 8 bases at J, with 18 bases between. This CDR3 reads CASSLVEPVRDEQFF. The CDR3 DNA sequence: TGTGCCAGCAGCCTGGTAGAGCCAGTCCGGGATGAGCAGTTCTTC.

CDR3 sequence reads: CASSFIGTGSEKLFF. The CDR3 nucleotides read TGTGCCAGCAGCTTCATCGGGACAGGGAGTGAAAAACTGTTTTTT. The chain recombines TRBV7-2 with TRBJ1-4, with TRBD1 identical over 9 bases. With V trimmed by 3 bases and J by 7 bases, 6 bases remained unmatched. CDR1 and CDR2 (germline): SGHTA, FQGNSA. This CDR3 region has 15 residues. Combining the CDR3 with reference TRBV7-2 and TRBJ1-4 gives the whole variable domain GAGVSQSPSNKVTEKGKDVELRCDPISGHTALYWYRQSLGQGLEFLIYFQGNSAPDKSGLPSDRFSAERTGGSVSTLTIQRTQQEDSAVYLCASSFIGTGSEKLFFGSGTQLSVL.

V usage is TRBV27 and J usage is TRBJ2-3; the D gene is possibly TRBD2 (5 bases). CDR3 length equals 15 residues. CDR1 and CDR2 (germline): MNHEY, SMNVEV (reference sequence). Trimming stripped 8 bases from V and 3 bases from J, with 18 bases between. The CDR3 protein is CASSPATGITDTQYF. The CDR3 nucleotides are TGTGCCAGCTCGCCGGCGACGGGAATTACAGATACGCAGTATTTT.

CDR3 sequence: CASSVLEDTQYF. The CDR3 nucleotides are TGTGCCAGCAGTGTCTTGGAGGATACGCAGTATTTT. The chain is built from TRBV6-1 and TRBJ2-3, with no clear D. Between the trimmed V and J ends, which lost 4 bases and 6 bases, there was a span of 8 bases. From germline, CDR1 is MNHNS and CDR2 SASEGT. CDR3 length: 12 amino acids.

This clone was seen more than once but under ten times. The chain has TRBV29-1 and TRBJ2-1; D is possibly TRBD2 (5 bases). The V end lost 7 bases, the J end lost 8 bases, and 9 bases lay between the germline ends. CDR3 length: 10 amino acids. CDR1 is SQVTM, CDR2 ANQGSEA, per germline. The CDR3 DNA reads TGCAGCGCTACTAGGCATGAGCAGTTCTTC. Translating it yields CSATRHEQFF.

This clone was counted between two and nine times. V usage is TRBV2 and J usage is TRBJ1-4; D remains ambiguous. The germline V gene encodes CDR1 SNHLY and CDR2 FYNNEI. This CDR3 has 11 amino acids. Trimming stripped 6 bases from V and 11 bases from J, with 10 bases between. The chain's CDR3 is CASRRDGKLFF. As DNA, the CDR3 is TGTGCCAGCAGGCGAGACGGGAAACTGTTTTTT.

The rearrangement joins TRBV7-2 to TRBJ2-3; 7 nucleotides line up with TRBD2. The length of the CDR3 is 17 residues. Germline-derived CDR1 and CDR2 are SGHTA and FQGNSA. Trimming removed 8 bases from V and 1 base from J; junction bases left unmatched: 15. CDR3 DNA: TGTGCCAGCGCTAGAAAGGGGAGGGCCCTTCGCACAGATACGCAGTATTTT. It specifies CASARKGRALRTDTQYF. Full variable domain (remainder filled in from reference TRBV7-2 and TRBJ2-3): GAGVSQSPSNKVTEKGKDVELRCDPISGHTALYWYRQSLGQGLEFLIYFQGNSAPDKSGLPSDRFSAERTGGSVSTLTIQRTQQEDSAVYLCASARKGRALRTDTQYFGPGTRLTVL.

The chain joins TRBV18 to TRBJ1-1; 7 nucleotides align to TRBD1. This CDR3 is built from 17 residues. CDR1 is KGHSH and CDR2 is LQKENI in the germline V gene. The ends lost 2 bases at V and 1 base at J; junction bases unmatched: 10. The chain's CDR3 is CASSPRGGELPNTEAFF. CDR3 bases: TGTGCCAGCTCACCAAGAGGGGGCGAGTTGCCGAACACTGAAGCTTTCTTT.

This rearrangement joins TRBV6-5 to TRBJ2-7; TRBD1 might be the D (6 bases). From germline, CDR1 is MNHEY and CDR2 SVGAGI. V lost 6 bases and J 2 bases, leaving 11 bases between the germline ends. This CDR3 has 13 residues. The CDR3 protein is CASRQGVAYEQYF. CDR3 coding DNA: TGTGCCAGCAGACAGGGTGTAGCCTACGAGCAGTACTTC.

This clone was observed a single time. J is TRBJ2-1 and V is TRBV7-3; 8 nucleotides agree with TRBD1. Germline values: CDR1 SGHTA, CDR2 FQGTGA. The V and J ends lost 5 bases and 7 bases, in that order; junction bases with no gene match: 10. The CDR3 has 15 amino acids. DNA of the CDR3: TGTGCCAGCAGCCCCCCAGGGGGCTCTTTGAATGAGCAGTTCTTC. The encoded protein is CASSPPGGSLNEQFF.

This rearrangement joins TRBV27 to TRBJ1-5; TRBD1 aligns across 9 bases. Germline V lookup: CDR1 MNHEY, CDR2 SMNVEV (reference sequence). The CDR3 length is 19 residues. V lost 7 bases to trimming and J lost 0 bases; unmatched junction nucleotides: 16. The CDR3 sequence: CASTRVPPGQGYSNQPQHF. The CDR3 region has the DNA TGTGCCAGCACCCGAGTACCTCCGGGACAGGGATATAGCAATCAGCCCCAGCATTTT.

This clone was recorded a few times. One junction end disagrees with the germline gene, perhaps due to a read error. V usage is TRBV7-3 and J usage is TRBJ2-1, with 7 positions matching TRBD2. CDR1 is SGHTA and CDR2 is FQGTGA in the germline V gene. The CDR3 runs 15 residues. The CDR3 spells CASSSTGGSFNEQFF. Written as DNA, the CDR3 is TGTGCCAGCAGCTCGACGGGAGGTTCCTTCAATGAGCAGTTCTTC.

V is TRBV7-2 and J is TRBJ1-1; 7 nucleotides line up with TRBD1. Unmatched junction bases numbered 12, after V lost 4 bases and J lost 1 base. This CDR3 comprises 17 residues. CDR1 is SGHTA and CDR2 is FQGNSA in the germline V gene. The CDR3 bases are TGTGCCAGCAGCTATACCCGGGACAGAACGAAGAACACTGAAGCTTTCTTT. Residues: CASSYTRDRTKNTEAFF.

This clone was observed at least ten times. The V call is TRBV10-3, the J call TRBJ2-1, with a weak D call TRBD1 (6 bases). This CDR3 spans 14 amino acids. Germline V lookup: CDR1 ENHRY, CDR2 SYGVKD. Trimming pared 5 bases from V and 3 bases from J, leaving 11 bases between. The DNA for the CDR3 is TGTGCCATCAGTAGGGACAAATACTACAATGAGCAGTTCTTC. It yields the protein CAISRDKYYNEQFF.

This clone was counted a single time. This chain joins TRBV7-2 and TRBJ1-5, with 7 bases identical to TRBD1. This CDR3 contains 14 residues. Trimming cost V 5 bases and J 11 bases; bases outside gene matches: 12. CDR1 and CDR2 from the germline V gene are SGHTA and FQGNSA. The CDR3 nucleotides read TGTGCCAGCAGCCAACGGACAGGCCCCGTAGCCCAGCATTTT. Translating it yields CASSQRTGPVAQHF.

This sequence joins TRBV20-1 and TRBJ1-1; TRBD1 is a possible D gene (5 bases). CDR1 is DFQATT and CDR2 is SNEGSKA in the germline V gene (reference sequence). CDR3 size: 11 residues. Trimming shortened V by 5 bases and J by 5 bases, and 9 bases separated the two germline ends. The CDR3, as DNA: TGCAGTGCTCGTCGACAGACTGAAGCTTTCTTT. Translated, it gives CSARRQTEAFF.

This clone occurred a few times. V gene TRBV18 combines with J gene TRBJ2-7; 8 bases are a match to TRBD1. Germline V gives CDR1 KGHSH, CDR2 LQKENI. Trimming took 2 bases from V and 7 from J; bases not matched to a gene: 10. The CDR3 spans 15 residues. The CDR3 sequence is CASSPGTGTRLEQYF. The CDR3 DNA follows: TGTGCCAGCTCACCAGGGACAGGTACCCGCCTTGAGCAGTACTTC. The whole variable domain, remainder taken from reference TRBV18 and TRBJ2-7, is NAGVMQNPRHLVRRRGQEARLRCSPMKGHSHVYWYRQLPEEGLKFMVYLQKENIIDESGMPKERFSAEFPKEGPSILRIQQVVRGDSAAYFCASSPGTGTRLEQYFGPGTRLTVT.

This clone was seen more than once but under ten times. The chain is built from TRBV4-3 and TRBJ2-1, with D maybe TRBD2 (7 bases). Looked up from germline, CDR1 is LGHNA and CDR2 is YSLEER. V was trimmed by 1 base and J by 6 bases, leaving 10 bases between them. This CDR3 is 14 amino acids long. CDR3 protein: CASSQVRGANEQFF. The CDR3, as DNA: TGCGCCAGCAGCCAAGTTCGGGGGGCCAATGAGCAGTTCTTC.

In this sample, this clone turned up a few times. The chain is built from TRBV4-3 and TRBJ2-3, with 10 bases lining up with TRBD2. Per germline, CDR1 LGHNA and CDR2 YSLEER. The CDR3 covers 17 residues. With V trimmed by 3 bases and J by 1 base, 7 bases remained unmatched. The CDR3 sequence: CASSQKIGTSGTDTQYF. The CDR3 DNA reads TGCGCCAGCAGCCAGAAAATTGGGACTAGCGGCACAGATACGCAGTATTTT.

This clone was counted between two and nine times. The chain is built from TRBV18 and TRBJ2-7; D is uncertain. Trimming left V 0 bases short and J 7 bases short, with 7 bases between. This CDR3 is built from 12 residues. Germline lookup yields CDR1 KGHSH and CDR2 LQKENI. CDR3 amino acids: CASSPPYGEQYF. CDR3 in DNA: TGTGCCAGCTCACCACCATACGGGGAGCAGTACTTC.

The gene calls are TRBV2 and TRBJ2-6; D may be TRBD2 (5 bases). The V gene lost 5 bases and the J gene lost 2 bases, with 13 bases spanning the gap. The CDR3 spans 16 residues. The V gene's germline CDR1 is SNHLY and CDR2 FYNNEI. Here the CDR3 reads CASSPERVTGANVLTF. In DNA, the CDR3 is TGTGCCAGCAGTCCCGAGAGGGTAACTGGGGCCAACGTCCTGACTTTC. The complete variable domain, with remaining parts taken from reference TRBV2 and TRBJ2-6, reads EPEVTQTPSHQVTQMGQEVILRCVPISNHLYFYWYRQILGQKVEFLVSFYNNEISEKSEIFDDQFSVERPDGSNFTLKIRSTKLEDSAMYFCASSPERVTGANVLTFGAGSRLTVL.

The chain combines TRBV19 with TRBJ2-7, with D unclear. There are 14 residues in the CDR3. Trimming took off 6 bases at V and 1 base at J, with 13 bases between the two ends. Germline-derived CDR1 and CDR2 are LNHDA and SQIVND (reference sequence). The CDR3 nucleotides read TGTGCCAGTAGGTCCGTTCAGGCGTCCTACGAGCAGTACTTC. Amino acid sequence: CASRSVQASYEQYF.

This clone was seen more than once but under ten times. The chain combines TRBV7-2 with TRBJ2-3; TRBD2 matches at 7 bases. Germline V gene sequence: CDR1 SGHTA, CDR2 FQGNSA. Germline trimming cut 2 bases from V and 2 bases from J; bases unmatched to any gene: 4. The CDR3 sequence is 15 residues long. The CDR3 DNA sequence: TGTGCCAGCAGCTTATTGCGGGAGCACACAGATACGCAGTATTTT. Protein product: CASSLLREHTDTQYF.

The chain employs TRBV9 and TRBJ2-3; 9 positions agree with TRBD2. V shed 4 bases, J shed 2 bases, and the junction held 5 bases outside the gene matches. This CDR3 spans 15 amino acids. In germline, CDR1 is SGDLS, CDR2 YYNGEE. The CDR3 bases are TGTGCCAGCAGCCTGCGGGGGGGCACCACAGATACGCAGTATTTT. The encoded protein is CASSLRGGTTDTQYF.

V is TRBV5-1 and J is TRBJ2-6; D remains unclear. Germline V gene lookup returns CDR1 SGHRS and CDR2 YFSETQ. Trimming stripped 5 bases from V and 4 bases from J, with 13 bases between. The CDR3 runs 15 residues. DNA of the CDR3: TGCGCCAGCAGGGCCGTGCGGAGCGGGGCCAACGTCCTGACTTTC. Its translation is CASRAVRSGANVLTF. Filled out from reference TRBV5-1 and TRBJ2-6, the complete variable domain reads KAGVTQTPRYLIKTRGQQVTLSCSPISGHRSVSWYQQTPGQGLQFLFEYFSETQRNKGNFPGRFSGRQFSNSRSEMNVSTLELGDSALYLCASRAVRSGANVLTFGAGSRLTVL.

A few counts support this clone. The chain carries TRBV18 and TRBJ2-2, with 7 bases matching TRBD1. This CDR3 is 17 amino acids long. Trimming removed 3 bases from V and 6 bases from J; junction bases left unmatched: 13. Germline V CDR1 and CDR2: KGHSH, LQKENI. CDR3 in amino acids: CASSPRTGTLSSGELFF. CDR3 DNA sequence: TGTGCCAGCTCACCGCGGACAGGAACTCTATCATCCGGGGAGCTGTTTTTT.

The J gene is TRBJ1-6, the V gene TRBV9; D perhaps matches TRBD1 (6 bases). Per germline, CDR1 SGDLS and CDR2 YYNGEE. V was pared by 3 bases and J by 9 bases, with 16 bases between. The CDR3 covers 15 residues. CDR3 residues: CASSAWTVKPSPLHF. The DNA for the CDR3 is TGTGCCAGCAGCGCTTGGACAGTGAAGCCTTCACCCCTCCACTTT.

This chain joins TRBV7-2 and TRBJ2-3, with D possibly matching TRBD1 (6 bases). Trimming stripped 6 bases from V and 3 bases from J, with 16 bases between. There are 15 residues in the CDR3. Germline CDR1 and CDR2: SGHTA and FQGNSA. The CDR3 nucleotides read TGTGCCAGCAGGCCTGACAGGAAGGCAACAGATACGCAGTATTTT. It is translated as CASRPDRKATDTQYF.